This entry concerns a single T cell receptor beta chain. The sample belongs to a study of blood T cell repertoires in COVID-19. Across the whole study: COVID-19 samples, acute and convalescent, were from the United States, Italy and Spain. Sources were T cells, B-cell-depleted T cells, or PBMCs; the material itself was cDNA or gDNA.

During active infection, Seattle patients enrolled and were then monitored through disease. As handled by the study authors: How many nucleated cells were present was estimated from reference gene primer amplification. TCRdb's copy holds only in-frame clones and misses some; the assay was immunoSEQ multiplex PCR. V and J calls and clone size are given by that table; D and trimming were obtained from the DNA. The data hold about 38,000 clones, with just under 75% observed a single time. Germline-derived CDR1 and CDR2 are KGHSH and LQKENI. Deletions cut 4 bases from V and 2 bases from J, with 12 bases between. The CDR3 spans 15 residues.

The chain couples TRBV18 to TRBJ1-5; a possible D gene is TRBD1 (5 bases). The receptor was isolated from a man aged 65 to 85 with COVID-19, enrolled during active disease. Sequencing was done on a sample of peripheral blood. CDR3 DNA sequence: TGTGCCAGCTCACGGGAGGGACTGGGCAATCAGCCCCAGCATTTT. Amino acid sequence: CASSREGLGNQPQHF.